Following are 24 T cell receptor beta chains from one sample sequenced in a study of graft-versus-host responses after intestinal transplantation (dated by TCRdb to 2020 to 2022). This sample's time point label indicates: cells obtained before transplantation from donor or recipient. The library was built by means of the immunoSEQ multiplex PCR assay. The source is immuneACCESS, and TCRdb retained only in-frame sequences with V and J called. Part of the clones is not carried over; for the studies checked, unresolved V genes explain less than half of this, and the remainder is unexplained. Here the sample has about 66,000 clones; 90% occur a single time. The top ten constitute about 1.3% of the sample. The antigens of these receptors remain unknown. Sequencing used unstimulated CD8+ T cells sorted from spleen or lymph node cells, obtained before intestinal transplant. All receptors derive from a human donor who received an intestinal transplant.

This chain joins TRBV4-2 and TRBJ1-5; D gene ambiguous. The V end was cut by 0 bases, the J end by 0 bases, with 12 bases between. Germline V gene lookup returns CDR1 LGHNA and CDR2 YNFKEQ. The CDR3 totals 17 residues. The CDR3 is CASSQDELPYSNQPQHF. CDR3 bases: TGTGCCAGCAGCCAAGACGAACTCCCCTATAGCAATCAGCCCCAGCATTTT.

The chain carries TRBV27 and TRBJ1-2; possible D gene TRBD1, 5 bases. Trimming cost V 2 bases and J 6 bases, with 7 bases left between them. Germline values: CDR1 MNHEY, CDR2 SMNVEV (reference sequence). This CDR3 has 12 residues. This chain's CDR3 is CASSLQGNGYTF. The CDR3 DNA reads as TGTGCCAGCAGTTTACAGGGCAATGGCTACACCTTC.

In regard to this clone: This specimen includes other DNA sequences encoding the same CDR3. The V gene is TRBV5-6, the J gene TRBJ2-5, with a weak D call TRBD1 (6 bases). The CDR3 loop spans 14 amino acids. Germline-derived CDR1 and CDR2 are SGHDT and YYEEEE. V shed 4 bases and J shed 5 bases, with 15 bases lying between them. The CDR3 coding sequence is TGTGCCAGCAGCGAGACAGGCCTGGGTGAGACCCAGTACTTC. It codes for CASSETGLGETQYF.

The chain employs TRBV12-5 and TRBJ2-7; a weak D match, TRBD2 (5 bases). Trimming took off 0 bases at V and 3 bases at J, with 21 bases between the two ends. This CDR3 is built from 18 residues. Germline V gene lookup returns CDR1 LGHNT and CDR2 FRNRAP. This chain's CDR3 is CASGLVLEDFPWDYEQYF. The CDR3, as DNA: TGTGCTAGTGGTTTGGTACTCGAGGACTTCCCATGGGACTACGAGCAGTACTTC.

The chain has TRBV2 and TRBJ2-7; 7 bases align to TRBD1. The V segment lost 4 bases and the J segment 3 bases; nucleotides outside the gene matches: 6. Germline V gene data show CDR1 as SNHLY and CDR2 as FYNNEI. The CDR3 runs to 14 residues. This CDR3 is CASSAAQGDYEQYF. The CDR3 DNA reads as TGTGCCAGCAGTGCTGCCCAGGGGGACTACGAGCAGTACTTC.

The chain carries TRBV13 and TRBJ1-2, with D perhaps TRBD1 (6 bases). V lost 5 bases and J lost 4, with 11 bases in between. Germline CDR1 is PRHDT and CDR2 is FYEKMQ (reference sequence). The CDR3 has 13 amino acids. The CDR3 nucleotides are TGTGCCAGCAGCACCGGGACAACCTATGGCTACACCTTC. It translates to CASSTGTTYGYTF.

This chain links TRBV7-6 with TRBJ2-3; D may be TRBD1 (6 bases). The CDR3 sequence is 15 residues long. CDR1 SGHVS and CDR2 FNYEAQ come from the germline V gene. Trimming took off 3 bases at V and 0 bases at J, with 10 bases between the two ends. CDR3 loop: CASSFDRSSTDTQYF. Written as DNA, the CDR3 is TGTGCCAGCAGCTTTGACAGGTCTAGCACAGATACGCAGTATTTT.

CDR3 nucleotide sequence: TGTGCCAGCAGCCAAGAGACGGGGGGCTACGATACGCAGTATTTT. The encoded protein is CASSQETGGYDTQYF. The genes are TRBV14 and TRBJ2-3, with D maybe TRBD2 (7 bases). The length of the CDR3 is 15 residues. V lost 0 bases to trimming and J lost 6 bases, with 13 bases between them. Looked up from germline, CDR1 is SGHDN and CDR2 is FVKESK.

V is TRBV4-1 and J is TRBJ2-7; D is perhaps TRBD2 (5 bases). The length of the CDR3 is 15 residues. Germline V gene lookup returns CDR1 MGHRA and CDR2 YSYEKL. The V end lost 0 bases, the J end lost 4 bases, and 13 bases lay between the germline ends. The chain's CDR3 is CASSQEALGVYEQYF. The CDR3, as DNA: TGCGCCAGCAGCCAAGAAGCCCTGGGAGTATACGAGCAGTACTTC.

The V and J genes are TRBV13 and TRBJ2-3; D gene ambiguous. CDR3 size: 13 residues. V gave up 4 bases and J gave up 6 bases, with 11 bases separating them. The germline gives CDR1 PRHDT, CDR2 FYEKMQ (reference sequence). Written as DNA, the CDR3 is TGTGCCAGCAGCTCCGGGTCCCCGGATACGCAGTATTTT. Its protein product is CASSSGSPDTQYF.

The rearrangement uses TRBV30 and TRBJ1-5, with 9 positions matching TRBD1. Germline V gene data show CDR1 as GTSNPN and CDR2 as SVGIG (reference sequence). Losses at the gene ends were 5 bases for V and 1 base for J; bases not matched to a gene: 6. This CDR3 is built from 15 residues. The CDR3 DNA reads as TGTGCCTGGTCGGACAGGGGAGGGAGCAATCAGCCCCAGCATTTT. Its translation: CAWSDRGGSNQPQHF.

V and J are TRBV5-4 and TRBJ2-7; 8 bases map to TRBD2. The germline CDR1 and CDR2 sequences are SGHNT and YYREEE (reference sequence). The V segment lost 3 bases and the J segment 5 bases; nucleotides outside the gene matches: 10. The CDR3 runs 15 residues. In DNA form, the CDR3 reads TGTGCCAGCAGCTCCCACGGCGGGGGGAGCCACGAGCAGTACTTC. It translates to CASSSHGGGSHEQYF.

The V and J genes are TRBV6-1 and TRBJ1-4; D not resolved. V was shortened by 3 bases and J by 8 bases, with 13 bases between the two germline ends. The CDR3 totals 14 residues. The germline V gene has CDR1 MNHNS and CDR2 SASEGT. The CDR3 DNA reads TGTGCCAGCAGTGATCGTCGGGTGGAGGAAAAACTGTTTTTT. It is translated as CASSDRRVEEKLFF.

The rearrangement joins TRBV20-1 to TRBJ1-1; D is uncertain. Trimming pared 5 bases from V and 4 bases from J, leaving 8 bases between. Germline CDR1 reads DFQATT; CDR2 reads SNEGSKA (reference sequence). This CDR3 spans 11 amino acids. The CDR3 spells CSAPVGTEAFF. CDR3 bases: TGCAGTGCTCCGGTTGGCACTGAAGCTTTCTTT.

This chain uses TRBV19 with TRBJ1-6, with a possible D match to TRBD1 (5 bases). This CDR3 region has 14 residues. Germline loops: CDR1 LNHDA, CDR2 SQIVND (reference sequence). Trimming removed 8 bases from V and 6 bases from J, with 14 bases in between. The chain's CDR3 is CASGGTDLNSPLHF. Written as DNA, the CDR3 is TGTGCCAGTGGGGGGACGGACCTTAATTCACCCCTCCACTTT.

This clone was detected only once. The chain has TRBV27 and TRBJ1-1, with D possibly TRBD1 on 5 matching bases. This CDR3 comprises 13 residues. Germline-derived CDR1 and CDR2 are MNHEY and SMNVEV (reference sequence). The V and J ends lost 6 bases and 4 bases respectively, with 12 bases between them. CDR3 protein: CASSGGDGTEAFF. CDR3 DNA sequence: TGTGCCAGCAGCGGGGGGGATGGCACTGAAGCTTTCTTT.

As regards this clone: Its ends do not fully match the called genes, so a read error is possible. V is TRBV11-2 and J is TRBJ1-1; D perhaps matches TRBD1 (6 bases). The CDR3 runs to 12 residues. In germline, CDR1 is SGHAT, CDR2 FQNNGV. CDR3 sequence reads: CASTSSPGEGFF. The CDR3 nucleotides are TGTGCCAGCACCTCTAGCCCAGGGGAAGGTTTCTTT.

V usage is TRBV13 and J usage is TRBJ2-2, with a possible D match to TRBD2 (5 bases). Germline CDR1 is PRHDT and CDR2 is FYEKMQ (reference sequence). The CDR3 is made up of 16 amino acids. The germline V and J ends were trimmed by 5 bases and 6 bases, with 19 bases remaining between them. The CDR3 DNA follows: TGTGCCAGCAGCCAAACCGACGGAACCGGGGCCGGGGAGCTGTTTTTT. It translates to CASSQTDGTGAGELFF.

This chain connects TRBV12-5 to TRBJ2-3; 13 nucleotides line up with TRBD2. Per the germline V gene, CDR1 is LGHNT and CDR2 is FRNRAP. The length of the CDR3 is 16 residues. V trimming: 3 bases; J trimming: 4 bases; junction bases outside the gene matches: 4. This CDR3 reads CASGFRLAGGPDTQYF. CDR3 in DNA: TGTGCTAGTGGTTTCCGACTAGCGGGGGGCCCAGATACGCAGTATTTT.

The chain is built from TRBV2 and TRBJ1-1; the match to TRBD1 covers 7 bases. There are 14 residues in the CDR3. Germline assignment: CDR1 SNHLY and CDR2 FYNNEI. V shed 6 bases, J shed 0 bases, and the junction held 4 bases outside the gene matches. The chain's CDR3 is CASREDRMNTEAFF. CDR3 nucleotide sequence: TGTGCCAGCAGGGAGGACAGGATGAACACTGAAGCTTTCTTT.

The chain joins TRBV11-2 to TRBJ2-1; 7 bases fit TRBD2. CDR1 and CDR2 (germline): SGHAT, FQNNGV. After removal of 0 bases from V and 6 bases from J, the junction contained 2 bases not matched to a gene. The CDR3 is made up of 14 amino acids. CDR3 coding DNA: TGTGCCAGCAGCTTAGATCGCGGGGGCAATGAGCAGTTCTTC. Translation gives CASSLDRGGNEQFF. The full variable domain, completed using reference TRBV11-2 and TRBJ2-1, is EAGVAQSPRYKIIEKRQSVAFWCNPISGHATLYWYQQILGQGPKLLIQFQNNGVVDDSQLPKDRFSAERLKGVDSTLKIQPAKLEDSAVYLCASSLDRGGNEQFFGPGTRLTVL.

V gene TRBV13 combines with J gene TRBJ1-1; no reliable D call. CDR1 is PRHDT and CDR2 is FYEKMQ in the germline V gene (reference sequence). The CDR3 covers 13 residues. V was pared by 6 bases and J by 3 bases, with 11 bases between. The CDR3 nucleotides read TGTGCCAGCAGTTGGAGAGGTGACACTGAAGCTTTCTTT. Translated, it gives CASSWRGDTEAFF. The full variable domain, in which reference TRBV13 and TRBJ1-1 provide the parts outside the CDR3, is AAGVIQSPRHLIKEKRETATLKCYPIPRHDTVYWYQQGPGQDPQFLISFYEKMQSDKGSIPDRFSAQQFSDYHSELNMSSLELGDSALYFCASSWRGDTEAFFGQGTRLTVV.

In this sample, this clone turned up once. The chain has TRBV19 and TRBJ1-1; possible D gene TRBD1, 6 bases. Trimming took off 6 bases at V and 8 bases at J, with 13 bases between the two ends. The CDR3 is made up of 12 amino acids. CDR1 and CDR2 from the germline V gene are LNHDA and SQIVND (reference sequence). The CDR3 loop reads CASRWLGQEAFF. The CDR3 nucleotides read TGTGCCAGTAGATGGTTGGGACAAGAAGCTTTCTTT.

CDR3 sequence reads: CASSEYGGSYGYTF. CDR3 DNA sequence: TGTGCCAGCAGTGAATATGGCGGGAGCTATGGCTACACCTTC. The J gene is TRBJ1-2, the V gene TRBV6-1; no definite D call. Germline V gene sequence: CDR1 MNHNS, CDR2 SASEGT. V lost 2 bases and J 4 bases, leaving 11 bases between the germline ends. The CDR3 is 14 amino acids.